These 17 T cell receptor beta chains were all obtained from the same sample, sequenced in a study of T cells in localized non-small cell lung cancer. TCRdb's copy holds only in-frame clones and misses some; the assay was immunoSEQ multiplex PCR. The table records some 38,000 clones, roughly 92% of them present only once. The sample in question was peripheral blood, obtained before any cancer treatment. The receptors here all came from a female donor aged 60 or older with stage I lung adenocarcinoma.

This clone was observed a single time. CDR3 amino acids: CASRRPGRTEAFF. In nucleotides, the CDR3 is TGTGCCAGCAGGCGGCCGGGGCGGACTGAAGCTTTCTTT. V is TRBV6-5 and J is TRBJ1-1; tentative D call: TRBD1 (5 bases). Trimming shortened V by 6 bases and J by 5 bases, and 13 bases separated the two germline ends. The CDR3 is made up of 13 amino acids. CDR1 and CDR2 (germline): MNHEY, SVGAGI.

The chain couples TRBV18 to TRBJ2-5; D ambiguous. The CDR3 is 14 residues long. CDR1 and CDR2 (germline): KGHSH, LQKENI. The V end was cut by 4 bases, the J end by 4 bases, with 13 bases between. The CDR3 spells CASSLSQRGETQYF. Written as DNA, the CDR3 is TGTGCCAGCTCACTGTCCCAGCGTGGAGAGACCCAGTACTTC.

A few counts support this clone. For the CDR3, the DNA is TGTGCCAGCAGGACGGCGAGTCTAGGATCACCCCTCCACTTT. Amino acid sequence: CASRTASLGSPLHF. The chain has TRBV2 and TRBJ1-6; no clear D gene. Germline values: CDR1 SNHLY, CDR2 FYNNEI. Trimming cost V 6 bases and J 10 bases, with 16 bases left between them. The CDR3 runs 14 residues.

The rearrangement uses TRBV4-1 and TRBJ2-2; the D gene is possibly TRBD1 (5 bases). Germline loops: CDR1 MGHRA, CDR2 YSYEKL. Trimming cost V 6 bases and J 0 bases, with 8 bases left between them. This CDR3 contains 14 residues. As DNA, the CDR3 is TGCGCCAGCAGGGGGCCCGCGAACACCGGGGAGCTGTTTTTT. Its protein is CASRGPANTGELFF.

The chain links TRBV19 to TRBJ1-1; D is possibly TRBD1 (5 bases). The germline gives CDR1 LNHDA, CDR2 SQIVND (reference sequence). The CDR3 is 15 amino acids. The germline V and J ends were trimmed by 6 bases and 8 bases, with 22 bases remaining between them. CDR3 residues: CASSLPGTAAGEAFF. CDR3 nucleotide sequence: TGTGCCAGTAGCCTTCCCGGGACCGCCGCGGGAGAAGCTTTCTTT. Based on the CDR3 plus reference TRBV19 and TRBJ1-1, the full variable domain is DGGITQSPKYLFRKEGQNVTLSCEQNLNHDAMYWYRQDPGQGLRLIYYSQIVNDFQKGDIAEGYSVSREKKESFPLTVTSAQKNPTAFYLCASSLPGTAAGEAFFGQGTRLTVV.

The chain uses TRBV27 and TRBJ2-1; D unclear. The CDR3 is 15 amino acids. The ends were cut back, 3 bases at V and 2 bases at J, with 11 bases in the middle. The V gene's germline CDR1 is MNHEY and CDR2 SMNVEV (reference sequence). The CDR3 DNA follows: TGTGCCAGCAGTTTTGCACAGCATACCTACAATGAGCAGTTCTTC. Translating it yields CASSFAQHTYNEQFF.

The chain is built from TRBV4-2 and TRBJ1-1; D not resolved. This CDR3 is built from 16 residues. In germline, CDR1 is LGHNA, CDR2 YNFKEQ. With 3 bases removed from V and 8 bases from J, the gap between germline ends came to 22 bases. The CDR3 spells CASSQEVVGEGREAFF. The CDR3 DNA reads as TGTGCCAGCAGCCAGGAGGTTGTCGGGGAGGGTAGGGAAGCTTTCTTT.

Here the CDR3 DNA reads TGTGCCAGCAGTGAGCACGTGGTGGGCCGTAATCCCTATGGCTACACCTTC. It yields the protein CASSEHVVGRNPYGYTF. V is TRBV2 and J is TRBJ1-2; D uncertain. Germline assignment: CDR1 SNHLY and CDR2 FYNNEI. The V gene lost 3 bases and the J gene lost 4 bases, with 21 bases spanning the gap. The CDR3 contains 17 residues. Together with reference TRBV2 and TRBJ1-2, the CDR3 gives the full variable domain: EPEVTQTPSHQVTQMGQEVILRCVPISNHLYFYWYRQILGQKVEFLVSFYNNEISEKSEIFDDQFSVERPDGSNFTLKIRSTKLEDSAMYFCASSEHVVGRNPYGYTFGSGTRLTVV.

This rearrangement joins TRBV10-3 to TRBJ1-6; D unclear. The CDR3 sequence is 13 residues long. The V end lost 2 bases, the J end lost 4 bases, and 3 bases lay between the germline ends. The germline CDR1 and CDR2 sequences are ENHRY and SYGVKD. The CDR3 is CAISEEYNSPLHF. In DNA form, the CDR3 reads TGTGCCATCAGTGAGGAGTATAATTCACCCCTCCACTTT.

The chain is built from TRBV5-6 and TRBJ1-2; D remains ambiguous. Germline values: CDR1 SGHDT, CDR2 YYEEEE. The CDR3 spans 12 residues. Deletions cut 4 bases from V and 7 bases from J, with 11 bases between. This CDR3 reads CASSQVVGGYTF. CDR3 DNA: TGTGCCAGCAGCCAGGTAGTGGGTGGCTACACCTTC. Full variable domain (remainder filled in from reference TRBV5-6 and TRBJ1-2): DAGVTQSPTHLIKTRGQQVTLRCSPKSGHDTVSWYQQALGQGPQFIFQYYEEEERQRGNFPDRFSGHQFPNYSSELNVNALLLGDSALYLCASSQVVGGYTFGSGTRLTVV.

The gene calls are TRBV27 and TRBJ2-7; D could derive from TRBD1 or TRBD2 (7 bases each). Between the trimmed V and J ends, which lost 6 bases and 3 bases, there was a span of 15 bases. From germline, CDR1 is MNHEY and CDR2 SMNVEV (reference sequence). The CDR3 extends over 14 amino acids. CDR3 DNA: TGTGCCAGCAGCCCCAGGGGGGGGCACTACGAGCAGTACGTC. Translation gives CASSPRGGHYEQYV.

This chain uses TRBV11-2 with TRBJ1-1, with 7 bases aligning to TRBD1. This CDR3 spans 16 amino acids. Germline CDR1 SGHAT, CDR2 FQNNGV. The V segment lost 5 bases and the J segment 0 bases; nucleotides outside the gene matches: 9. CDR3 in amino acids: CASSPRDSFMNTEAFF. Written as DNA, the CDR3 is TGTGCCAGCAGCCCCCGGGACAGCTTTATGAACACTGAAGCTTTCTTT.

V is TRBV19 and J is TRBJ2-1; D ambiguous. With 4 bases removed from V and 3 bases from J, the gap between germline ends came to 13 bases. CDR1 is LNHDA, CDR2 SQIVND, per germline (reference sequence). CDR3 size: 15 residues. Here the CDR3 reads CASSNTRKGYNEQFF. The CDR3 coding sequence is TGTGCCAGTAGTAATACCAGGAAGGGCTACAATGAGCAGTTCTTC. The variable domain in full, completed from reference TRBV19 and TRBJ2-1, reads DGGITQSPKYLFRKEGQNVTLSCEQNLNHDAMYWYRQDPGQGLRLIYYSQIVNDFQKGDIAEGYSVSREKKESFPLTVTSAQKNPTAFYLCASSNTRKGYNEQFFGPGTRLTVL.

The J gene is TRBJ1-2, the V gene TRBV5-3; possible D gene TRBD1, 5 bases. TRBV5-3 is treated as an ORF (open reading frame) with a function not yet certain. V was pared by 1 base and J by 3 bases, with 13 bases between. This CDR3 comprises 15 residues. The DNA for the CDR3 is TGTGCCAGAAGCTTGTTTCGCAGGGCTCACTATGGCTACACCTTC. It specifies CARSLFRRAHYGYTF.

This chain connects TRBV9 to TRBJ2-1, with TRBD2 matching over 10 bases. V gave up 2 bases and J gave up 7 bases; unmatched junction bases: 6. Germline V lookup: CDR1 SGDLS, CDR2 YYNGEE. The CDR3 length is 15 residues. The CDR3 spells CASSVVAGGENEQFF. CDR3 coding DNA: TGTGCCAGCAGCGTGGTAGCGGGGGGAGAAAATGAGCAGTTCTTC.

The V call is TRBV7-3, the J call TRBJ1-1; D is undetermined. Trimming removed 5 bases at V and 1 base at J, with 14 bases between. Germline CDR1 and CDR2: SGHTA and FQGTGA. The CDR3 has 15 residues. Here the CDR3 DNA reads TGTGCCAGCAGCCCGGGCGGCACAAAGAACACTGAAGCTTTCTTT. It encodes CASSPGGTKNTEAFF.

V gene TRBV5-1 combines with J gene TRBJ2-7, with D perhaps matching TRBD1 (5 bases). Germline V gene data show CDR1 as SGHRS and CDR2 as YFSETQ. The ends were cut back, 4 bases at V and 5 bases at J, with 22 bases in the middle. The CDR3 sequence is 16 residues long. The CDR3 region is CASSPMGQGVFHEQYF. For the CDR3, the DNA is TGCGCCAGCAGCCCCATGGGGCAGGGTGTTTTTCACGAGCAGTACTTC.